The T cell receptor beta chain under discussion was sequenced for a study of immune evolution from preneoplasia to lung adenocarcinoma. Study conclusions and caveats: Later-stage lesions seemingly showed higher T cell density and diversity than normal lung.

CDR1 is LNHNV, CDR2 YYDKDF, per germline (reference sequence). CDR3 length: 13 residues. V lost 0 bases to trimming and J lost 6 bases, with 8 bases between them. To note about this clone: Antigen unknown.

Some clones are missing from TCRdb's copy, which holds only in-frame ones; the method was immunoSEQ multiplex PCR. The table has fewer than 7,500 clones, 81% seen once. Sequencing was carried out using FFPE normal lung tissue adjacent to the tumor. The rearrangement joins TRBV15 to TRBJ1-1, with D unclear. The sequence was obtained from a person between 50 and 70 years old with lung adenocarcinoma. CDR3 nucleotides: TGTGCCACCAGCAGAGATGCGGATTCTGAAGCTTTCTTT. Translated, it gives CATSRDADSEAFF. Based on the CDR3 plus reference TRBV15 and TRBJ1-1, the full variable domain is DAMVIQNPRYQVTQFGKPVTLSCSQTLNHNVMYWYQQKSSQAPKLLFHYYDKDFNNEADTPDNFQSRRPNTSFCFLDIRSPGLGDTAMYLCATSRDADSEAFFGQGTRLTVV.